The 13 T cell receptor beta chains below all came from one sample that was sequenced in a study of shared clonotypes between healthy human individuals. The table came from immunoSEQ multiplex PCR; TCRdb's copy has only in-frame clones and leaves some out. The sample shows approximately 720,000 clones, roughly 78% of them seen only once. Sequenced material: memory CD4+ T cells sorted from blood. As to subset: CD45RA-negative fraction. These receptors were collected from a woman in her 30s in good health.

The gene calls are TRBV5-1 and TRBJ2-1; D might be TRBD1 (5 bases). Between the trimmed V and J ends, which lost 3 bases and 2 bases, there was a span of 12 bases. The CDR3 consists of 15 residues. The germline CDR1 and CDR2 sequences are SGHRS and YFSETQ. The CDR3 loop is CASSSREPAYNEQFF. In nucleotides, the CDR3 is TGCGCCAGCAGCTCCAGGGAACCAGCCTACAATGAGCAGTTCTTC.

The chain has TRBV28 and TRBJ2-1, with a possible D match to TRBD1 (6 bases). Trimming removed 5 bases from V and 7 bases from J, with 24 bases in between. The CDR3 contains 17 residues. The germline CDR1 and CDR2 sequences are MDHEN and SYDVKM. CDR3 residues: CASSIYRVLDNPNEQFF. The CDR3 DNA follows: TGTGCCAGCAGTATCTACAGGGTTTTAGACAACCCTAATGAGCAGTTCTTC.

This clone was recorded a few times. The chain has TRBV25-1 and TRBJ2-5; D unresolved. Germline V gives CDR1 MGHDK, CDR2 SYGVNS. The germline V and J ends were trimmed by 4 bases and 1 base, with 13 bases remaining between them. There are 15 residues in the CDR3. The CDR3 sequence is CASSGKGLIQETQYF. DNA for the CDR3: TGTGCCAGCAGTGGTAAAGGCCTTATCCAAGAGACCCAGTACTTC.

In DNA form, the CDR3 reads TGTGCCAGCAGTGAACAGGGAGGGGATCAGCCCCAGCATTTT. This codes for CASSEQGGDQPQHF. The V and J genes are TRBV2 and TRBJ1-5, with TRBD1 as a possible D gene (5 bases). Trimming cost V 2 bases and J 5 bases, with 10 bases left between them. The CDR3 length is 14 residues. Germline V CDR1 and CDR2: SNHLY, FYNNEI.

The chain couples TRBV18 to TRBJ1-4; D unclear. This CDR3 contains 14 residues. Trimming pared 6 bases from V and 5 bases from J, leaving 13 bases between. CDR1 and CDR2 (germline): KGHSH, LQKENI. DNA for the CDR3: TGTGCCAGCTCCCTCGCTATCAAAAATGAAAAACTGTTTTTT. Protein: CASSLAIKNEKLFF.

CDR3 protein: CASSPDPSGSGADTQYF. CDR3 nucleotides: TGCGCCAGCAGCCCCGACCCATCCGGGAGTGGCGCAGATACGCAGTATTTT. V gene TRBV5-1 combines with J gene TRBJ2-3; D is possibly TRBD2 (6 bases). Germline V CDR1 and CDR2: SGHRS, YFSETQ. Trimming took off 4 bases at V and 4 bases at J, with 22 bases between the two ends. The CDR3 covers 17 residues.

V is TRBV5-1 and J is TRBJ2-1; TRBD2 agrees at 10 bases. Unmatched junction bases numbered 6, after V lost 0 bases and J lost 3 bases. This CDR3 comprises 17 residues. CDR1 SGHRS and CDR2 YFSETQ come from the germline V gene. CDR3 sequence (DNA): TGCGCCAGCAGCTTGGTGCGGACTAGCGGAGTCTACAATGAGCAGTTCTTC. The encoded protein is CASSLVRTSGVYNEQFF.

J is TRBJ2-7 and V is TRBV2, with D maybe TRBD2 (6 bases). The CDR3 is 19 residues long. Trimming stripped 6 bases from V and 2 bases from J, with 29 bases between. Germline CDR1 SNHLY, CDR2 FYNNEI. This CDR3 is CASRGGWAGSRTAAYEQYF. CDR3 nucleotide sequence: TGTGCCAGCAGGGGGGGTTGGGCAGGGTCAAGGACTGCCGCCTACGAGCAGTACTTC.

The V gene is TRBV19, the J gene TRBJ1-3, with a tentative D call TRBD1 (5 bases). This CDR3 contains 14 residues. The V gene's germline CDR1 is LNHDA and CDR2 SQIVND (reference sequence). V shed 3 bases and J shed 3 bases, with 9 bases lying between them. The CDR3 sequence is CASSIVRDGNTIYF. CDR3 sequence (DNA): TGTGCCAGTAGTATCGTCAGGGATGGAAACACCATATATTTT.

This clone is a singleton in its sample. CDR3 loop: CASSFEGRAAYEQYF. CDR3 nucleotides: TGTGCCAGCAGCTTCGAGGGGCGAGCGGCCTACGAGCAGTACTTC. The rearrangement joins TRBV5-4 to TRBJ2-7; D possibly matches TRBD1 or TRBD2 (5 bases each). The V end lost 2 bases, the J end lost 2 bases, and 14 bases lay between the germline ends. Germline V lookup: CDR1 SGHNT, CDR2 YYREEE (reference sequence). This CDR3 is built from 15 residues.

This clone has more than one count but fewer than ten. The V gene is TRBV11-1, the J gene TRBJ2-1; maybe TRBD2 (6 bases). Germline V CDR1 and CDR2: SGHAT, FQDESV (reference sequence). This CDR3 has 15 amino acids. Trimming shortened V by 1 base and J by 5 bases, and 12 bases separated the two germline ends. The CDR3 loop reads CASSLGTGTHNEQFF. The CDR3 region has the DNA TGTGCCAGCAGCTTAGGCACCGGGACTCACAATGAGCAGTTCTTC.

The gene calls are TRBV6-1 and TRBJ1-2; D perhaps matches TRBD1 (6 bases). The CDR3 loop spans 13 amino acids. V dropped 5 bases and J dropped 6 bases, with 13 bases sitting between them. Germline V lookup: CDR1 MNHNS, CDR2 SASEGT. CDR3 in amino acids: CASSLRNRDGYTF. The CDR3 DNA is TGTGCCAGCAGTCTTCGGAACAGGGATGGCTACACCTTC.

This chain joins TRBV6-1 and TRBJ2-5; 9 nucleotides agree with TRBD1. Trimming took 6 bases from V and 5 from J; bases not matched to a gene: 7. CDR3 length: 14 amino acids. Per germline, CDR1 MNHNS and CDR2 SASEGT. The CDR3 reads CASSMGQGLETQYF. The CDR3 nucleotides read TGTGCCAGCAGCATGGGACAGGGCCTTGAGACCCAGTACTTC.